This TCR beta chain was sequenced during a study of CD8+ T cells in alopecia areata. About the study: The drug, tofacitinib, lasted 6 to 18 months, followed by 6 months off drug. Study results and caveats: For baseline CD8+ expansion, any link to response stays uncertain with one nonresponder. More clonal than normal scalp was lesional scalp, particularly alopecia totalis/universalis.

Treatment given: oral pan-JAK inhibitor, 5-10 mg twice daily. Investigators isolated RNA and reverse transcribed it into cDNA to act as the sequencing template. Assay: immunoSEQ multiplex PCR; the TCRdb copy retains only in-frame clones and omits some. Of roughly 100,000 clones listed, around 86% are singletons. This clone was seen a single time. Its antigen is still unknown. With 4 bases removed from V and 0 bases from J, the gap between germline ends came to 6 bases. This CDR3 comprises 13 residues. CDR1 is LNHDA, CDR2 SQIVND, per germline (reference sequence). The origin of this receptor is a human donor with alopecia areata. The J gene is TRBJ1-1, the V gene TRBV19, with no clear D. The material sequenced was CD8+ T cells sorted from blood, taken at approximately week 31, from a patient treated with tofacitinib. This CDR3 is CASSRGVNTEAFF. In DNA form, the CDR3 reads TGTGCCAGTAGTAGGGGAGTGAACACTGAAGCTTTCTTT.